This T cell receptor beta chain was captured in a study of T cell responses to AZD1222 COVID-19 vaccine. Libraries were prepared by immunoSEQ multiplex PCR; TCRdb keeps only in-frame clonotypes and omits some of them. This table has 90,000 to 120,000 clones, about 93% appearing once. On this clone itself: Its antigen remains unknown.

V dropped 0 bases and J dropped 0 bases, with 17 bases sitting between them. In germline, CDR1 is SGHVS, CDR2 FQNEAQ. The CDR3 is 19 residues long. Broader study findings: Sampling that yielded the repertoires occurred only after the peak T cell response.

The material was peripheral blood, obtained on day 0 of AZD1222 vaccination. This TCR came from an adult in good health. J is TRBJ1-4 and V is TRBV7-8; D uncertain. CDR3 sequence (DNA): TGTGCCAGCAGCTTAGCCCCCAATTGGCAGGTTGCAACTAATGAAAAACTGTTTTTT. The encoded protein is CASSLAPNWQVATNEKLFF.